The clone carrying this TCR beta chain was counted only a few times. Obtained from alopecia areata patients were lesional scalp punch biopsies along with peripheral blood. CDR3 length: 12 amino acids. The V gene's germline CDR1 is LNHDA and CDR2 SQIVND (reference sequence). V lost 8 bases and J lost 8, with 15 bases in between. This sample was included in a study of CD8+ T cells in alopecia areata. In each case, RNA was isolated and then reverse transcribed into cDNA as the sequencing template. Data came from immunoSEQ multiplex PCR; TCRdb stores just in-frame clones and leaves some out. Here the sample spans 9,000 to 15,000 clones, 61% being singletons.

The sample was skin. The receptor was isolated from a human donor with alopecia areata. This chain joins TRBV19 and TRBJ1-2, with TRBD1 as a possible D gene (5 bases). CDR3 sequence: CASYGGRVGYTF. As DNA, the CDR3 is TGTGCCAGTTATGGAGGCAGGGTCGGCTACACCTTC.